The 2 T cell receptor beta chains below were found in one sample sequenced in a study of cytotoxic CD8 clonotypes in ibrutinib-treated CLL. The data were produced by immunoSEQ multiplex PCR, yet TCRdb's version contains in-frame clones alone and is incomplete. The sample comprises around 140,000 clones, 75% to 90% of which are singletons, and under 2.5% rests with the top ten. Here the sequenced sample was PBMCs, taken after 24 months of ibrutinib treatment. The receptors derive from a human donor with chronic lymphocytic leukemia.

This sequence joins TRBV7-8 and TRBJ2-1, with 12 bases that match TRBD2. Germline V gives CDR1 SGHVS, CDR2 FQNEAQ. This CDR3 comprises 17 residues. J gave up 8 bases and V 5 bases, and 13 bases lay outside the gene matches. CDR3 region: CASSRSGGLAGIYEQFF. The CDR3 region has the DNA TGTGCCAGCAGCCGTTCCGGCGGACTAGCGGGAATCTATGAGCAGTTCTTC.

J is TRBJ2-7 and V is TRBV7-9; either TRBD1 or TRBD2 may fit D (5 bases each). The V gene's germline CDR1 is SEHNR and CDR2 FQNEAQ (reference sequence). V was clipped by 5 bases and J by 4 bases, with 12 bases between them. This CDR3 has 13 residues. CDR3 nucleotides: TGTGCCAGCAGCAACGCAGGGAGTTACGAGCAGTACTTC. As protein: CASSNAGSYEQYF.